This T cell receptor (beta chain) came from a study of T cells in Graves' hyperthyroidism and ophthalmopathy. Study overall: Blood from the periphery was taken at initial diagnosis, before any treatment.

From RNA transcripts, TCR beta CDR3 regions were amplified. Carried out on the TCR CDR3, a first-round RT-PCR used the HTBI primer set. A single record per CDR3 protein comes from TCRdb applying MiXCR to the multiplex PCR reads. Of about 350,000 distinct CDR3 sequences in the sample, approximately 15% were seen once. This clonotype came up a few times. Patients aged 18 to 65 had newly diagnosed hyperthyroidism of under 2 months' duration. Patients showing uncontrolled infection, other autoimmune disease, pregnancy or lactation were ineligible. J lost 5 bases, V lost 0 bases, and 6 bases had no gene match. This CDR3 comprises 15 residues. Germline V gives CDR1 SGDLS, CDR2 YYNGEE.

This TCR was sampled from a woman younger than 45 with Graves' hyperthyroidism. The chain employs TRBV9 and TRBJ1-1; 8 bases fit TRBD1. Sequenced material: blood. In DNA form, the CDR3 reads TGTGCCAGCAGCGTAGCGTGGGACAGGACTACTGAAGCTTTCTTT. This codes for CASSVAWDRTTEAFF.